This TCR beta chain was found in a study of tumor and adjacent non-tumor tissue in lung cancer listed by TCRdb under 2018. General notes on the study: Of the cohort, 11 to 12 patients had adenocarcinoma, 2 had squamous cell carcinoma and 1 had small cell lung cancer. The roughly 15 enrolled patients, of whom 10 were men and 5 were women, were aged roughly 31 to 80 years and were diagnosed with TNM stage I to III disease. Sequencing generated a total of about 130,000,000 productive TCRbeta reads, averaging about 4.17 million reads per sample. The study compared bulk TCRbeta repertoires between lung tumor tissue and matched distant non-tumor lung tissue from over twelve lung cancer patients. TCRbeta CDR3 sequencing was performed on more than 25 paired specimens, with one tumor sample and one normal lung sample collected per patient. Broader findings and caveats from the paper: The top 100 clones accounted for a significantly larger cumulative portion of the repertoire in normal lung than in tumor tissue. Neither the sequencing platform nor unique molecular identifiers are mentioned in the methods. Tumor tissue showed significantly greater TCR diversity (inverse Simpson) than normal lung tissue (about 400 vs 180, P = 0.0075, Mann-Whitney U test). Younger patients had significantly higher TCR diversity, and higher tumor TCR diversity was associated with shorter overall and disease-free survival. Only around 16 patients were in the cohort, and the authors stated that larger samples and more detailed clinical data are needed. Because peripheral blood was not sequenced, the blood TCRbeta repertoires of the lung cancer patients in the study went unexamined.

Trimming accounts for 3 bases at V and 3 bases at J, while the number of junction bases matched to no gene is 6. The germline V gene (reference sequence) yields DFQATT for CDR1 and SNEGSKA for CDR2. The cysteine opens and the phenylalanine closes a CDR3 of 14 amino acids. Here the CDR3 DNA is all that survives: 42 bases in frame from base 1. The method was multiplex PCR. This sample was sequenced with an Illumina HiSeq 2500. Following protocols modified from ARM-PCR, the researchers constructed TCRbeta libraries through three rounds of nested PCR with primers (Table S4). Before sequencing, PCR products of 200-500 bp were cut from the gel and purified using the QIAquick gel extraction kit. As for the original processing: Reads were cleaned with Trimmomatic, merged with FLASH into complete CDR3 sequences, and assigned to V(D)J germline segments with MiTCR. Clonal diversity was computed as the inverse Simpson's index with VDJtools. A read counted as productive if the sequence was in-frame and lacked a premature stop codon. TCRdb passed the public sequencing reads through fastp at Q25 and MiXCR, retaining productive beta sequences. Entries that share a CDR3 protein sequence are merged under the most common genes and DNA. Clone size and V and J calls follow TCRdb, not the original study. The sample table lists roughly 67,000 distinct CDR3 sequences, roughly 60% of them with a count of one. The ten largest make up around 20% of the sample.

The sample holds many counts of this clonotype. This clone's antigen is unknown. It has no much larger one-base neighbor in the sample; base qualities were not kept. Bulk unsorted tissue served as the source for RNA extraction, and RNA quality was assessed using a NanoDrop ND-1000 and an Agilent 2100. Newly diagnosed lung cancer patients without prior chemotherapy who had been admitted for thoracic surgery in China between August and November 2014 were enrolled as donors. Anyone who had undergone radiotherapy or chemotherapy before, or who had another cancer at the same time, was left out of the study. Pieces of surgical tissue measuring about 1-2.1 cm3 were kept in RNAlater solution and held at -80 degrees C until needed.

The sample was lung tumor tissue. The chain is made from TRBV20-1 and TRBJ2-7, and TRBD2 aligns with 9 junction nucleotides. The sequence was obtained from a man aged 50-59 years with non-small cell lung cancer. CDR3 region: CSARSGGGVYEQYF. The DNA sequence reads TGCAGTGCTAGGTCCGGCGGGGGGGTCTACGAGCAGTACTTC.